This paragraph covers one T cell receptor beta chain sequence. What it recognizes is unknown. Sequencing targeted expressed TCRB transcripts, as all isolated RNA had been reverse transcribed. Sequencing was performed with immunoSEQ multiplex PCR; in TCRdb, only in-frame clones are kept and a portion is missing. The sample consists of 150,000 or so clones, roughly 65% of them appearing once. The source of the sample is a study of beta chain features in type 1 diabetes. Whole-study findings and limits: All four CD4+ subsets of Type 1 diabetes patients contained TCRB CDR3s that were moderately but significantly shorter.

CDR1 SGDLS and CDR2 YYNGEE come from the germline V gene. This CDR3 contains 15 residues. Trimming cost V 5 bases and J 4 bases, with 17 bases left between them. This TCR came from a man aged 25 to 40 with type 1 diabetes. This chain uses TRBV9 with TRBJ2-3, with no clear D. The sample taken for sequencing was naive CD4+ T cells from blood. CDR3 bases: TGTGCCAGCAGTCCTACGGGTGGAACCCCAGATACGCAGTATTTT. It codes for CASSPTGGTPDTQYF.